This record concerns one T cell receptor (beta chain) sequence. Original processing methods: Reference gene primer amplification yielded estimated nucleated cell counts. This table comes from immunoSEQ multiplex PCR, and its TCRdb copy is limited to in-frame clones, with some not included. Clone size and the V and J calls come from that table; the DNA yielded D and trimming. The table lists roughly 65,000 clones, 90% of them singletons. CDR1 and CDR2 from the germline V gene are SGHRS and YFSETQ. The CDR3 covers 15 residues. V was shortened by 1 base and J by 2 bases, with 9 bases between the two germline ends. These data originate in a study of blood T cell repertoires in COVID-19. Overall study: The United States, Italy and Spain supplied acute and convalescent COVID-19 samples. Sources were T cells, B-cell-depleted T cells, or PBMCs; the material itself was cDNA or gDNA.

The V gene is TRBV5-1, the J gene TRBJ1-4; possibly TRBD1 for D (5 bases). The specimen sequenced was peripheral blood. The sequence was collected from a man aged 60-69 years with acute or convalescent COVID-19. The CDR3 region has the DNA TGCGCCAGCAGCTTGCTAGGGGTCACTAATGAAAAACTGTTTTTT. It specifies CASSLLGVTNEKLFF. Full variable domain (remainder filled in from reference TRBV5-1 and TRBJ1-4): KAGVTQTPRYLIKTRGQQVTLSCSPISGHRSVSWYQQTPGQGLQFLFEYFSETQRNKGNFPGRFSGRQFSNSRSEMNVSTLELGDSALYLCASSLLGVTNEKLFFGSGTQLSVL.